Below, one T cell receptor beta chain is given with its context. The junction does not match germline at one end; this may be a read error. The record originates from a study of blood T cell repertoires in COVID-19. Across the whole study: Samples came from the United States, Italy and Spain, spanning acute and convalescent COVID-19.

Generated by immunoSEQ multiplex PCR, the TCRdb table keeps only in-frame clones and is missing some. The sample has approximately 220,000 clones; 80% to 90% are singletons. The CDR3 is 12 residues long. The germline V gene has CDR1 SQVTM and CDR2 ANQGSEA. This sequence joins TRBV29-1 and TRBJ2-3, with D uncertain. The sequenced sample was peripheral blood. The clonotype was recovered from a woman in her 70s with acute or convalescent COVID-19. The CDR3 sequence is CSVVYSTDTQYF. CDR3 in DNA: TGCAGCGTTGTTTACAGCACGGATACGCAGTATTTT.